Presented here are 28 T cell receptor beta chains from one specimen sequenced in a study. TCRdb ran MiXCR on the 5' RACE reads and lists one entry per CDR3 protein. The sample consists of 25,000 to 35,000 distinct CDR3 sequences, around a quarter of them appearing once. The sequencing sample was made of memory CD4+ T cells sorted from blood. Subset of the sample: memory CD4+ T cells, CD4+CD45RO+CD25-. These receptors all stem from a female donor with breast cancer.

For this clonotype: The junction shows a germline mismatch at one end, possibly a read error. The chain recombines TRBV6-5 with TRBJ1-1; D remains unclear. Germline-derived CDR1 and CDR2 are MNHEY and SVGAGI. CDR3 size: 12 residues. The CDR3 is CASSYGNTEALF. The CDR3 DNA reads as TGTGCCAGCAGTTACGGGAACACTGAAGCTCTCTTT.

This clonotype was counted at least ten times. DNA of the CDR3: TGCGCCAGCAGCCAAGATCCGGCGGCTTCGGACTTCCCTGGAAACACCATATATTTT. Translated: CASSQDPAASDFPGNTIYF. V usage is TRBV4-1 and J usage is TRBJ1-3; D call uncertain. CDR1 MGHRA and CDR2 YSYEKL come from the germline V gene. There are 19 residues in the CDR3. V shed 0 bases and J shed 2 bases, with 20 bases lying between them.

This clonotype was seen only a few times. J is TRBJ1-2 and V is TRBV20-1, with TRBD1 matching over 7 bases. V shed 5 bases and J 8 bases; nucleotides not matched to a gene: 11. Germline values: CDR1 DFQATT, CDR2 SNEGSKA (reference sequence). The CDR3 is 13 residues long. The CDR3 region is CSAGNRGLIGYTF. CDR3 coding DNA: TGCAGTGCTGGGAACAGGGGATTGATCGGCTACACCTTC.

The chain joins TRBV6-5 to TRBJ2-2, with TRBD1 identical over 7 bases. The CDR3 has 15 amino acids. Germline V gene sequence: CDR1 MNHEY, CDR2 SVGAGI. The V segment lost 2 bases and the J segment 5 bases; nucleotides outside the gene matches: 5. DNA for the CDR3: TGTGCCAGCAGTTACATACCGACAGGGACCGGGGAGCTGTTTTTT. It is translated as CASSYIPTGTGELFF.

The chain employs TRBV6-1 and TRBJ2-5; 7 bases are a match to TRBD1. This CDR3 region has 13 residues. V lost 8 bases, J lost 0 bases, and 3 bases stayed unmatched. Per germline, CDR1 MNHNS and CDR2 SASEGT. CDR3 amino acids: CASEGQNQETQYF. For the CDR3, the DNA is TGTGCCAGCGAGGGACAGAACCAAGAGACCCAGTACTTC.

A word on this clonotype: The conserved phenylalanine or tryptophan is not found at the CDR3 terminus, so this likely reflects a read error. This rearrangement joins TRBV11-3 to TRBJ2-1; TRBD1 is a possible D gene (5 bases). The CDR3 is made up of 12 amino acids. Germline CDR1 SGHNT, CDR2 YENEEA. V lost 6 bases, J lost 6 bases, and 9 bases lay in between. This chain's CDR3 is CASSRTPNEQFL. CDR3 sequence (DNA): TGTGCCAGCAGTCGGACACCCAATGAGCAGTTCCTC.

This clonotype turned up a few times. The chain carries TRBV24-1 and TRBJ2-7; D not resolved. With 7 bases removed from V and 6 bases from J, the gap between germline ends came to 15 bases. CDR3 length: 13 residues. Germline loops: CDR1 KGHDR, CDR2 SFDVKD. CDR3 DNA: TGTGCCACCAGGGCAAGTTGGAAGTCCGAGCAGTACTTC. It encodes CATRASWKSEQYF.

This clonotype has just a few counts. The gene calls are TRBV6-5 and TRBJ2-5; 12 positions match TRBD1. CDR3 length equals 15 residues. V was pared by 5 bases and J by 7 bases, with 8 bases of the junction left unmatched. Germline V gene lookup returns CDR1 MNHEY and CDR2 SVGAGI. The CDR3 sequence is CASSRKPGQGATQYF. The CDR3 coding sequence is TGTGCCAGCAGTCGTAAACCGGGACAGGGGGCGACCCAGTACTTC.

This rearrangement joins TRBV6-2 or TRBV6-3 to TRBJ2-7, with D possibly matching TRBD2 (6 bases). V gave up 2 bases and J gave up 11 bases, with 16 bases separating them. Looked up from germline, CDR1 is MNHEY and CDR2 is SVGEGT. This CDR3 is built from 13 residues. The CDR3 DNA sequence: TGTGCCAGCAGTTACGGCGGACTACCGAGGAAGTACTTC. It yields the protein CASSYGGLPRKYF.

V usage is TRBV7-9 and J usage is TRBJ1-5, with TRBD1 as a possible D gene (5 bases). From germline, CDR1 is SEHNR and CDR2 FQNEAQ (reference sequence). The CDR3 is 17 residues long. V lost 3 bases to trimming and J lost 0 bases, with 15 bases between them. CDR3 in DNA: TGTGCCAGCAGCTTGGACCGGGGAAGGGGTAGCAATCAGCCCCAGCATTTT. Protein product: CASSLDRGRGSNQPQHF.

Concerning this clonotype: Being one base from a much bigger clone, this may be a read error. This sequence joins TRBV20-1 and TRBJ2-5; D unresolved. This CDR3 spans 13 amino acids. Germline-derived CDR1 and CDR2 are DFQATT and SNEGSKA (reference sequence). CDR3 loop: CSARDAAEETRYF. The CDR3 nucleotides are TGCAGTGCTAGAGATGCGGCGGAAGAGACCCGGTACTTC.

This clonotype was detected many times. V and J are TRBV29-1 and TRBJ2-1, with D perhaps given as TRBD1 or TRBD2 (5 bases each). V lost 5 bases and J 9 bases, leaving 17 bases between the germline ends. Germline V gene data show CDR1 as SQVTM and CDR2 as ANQGSEA. The CDR3 is 13 residues long. As DNA, the CDR3 is TGCAGCGTTAATTTGCCAGGGAGTATTGAGCAGTTCTTC. It codes for CSVNLPGSIEQFF.

Only a few counts were recorded for this clonotype. The rearrangement joins TRBV6-2 or TRBV6-3 to TRBJ1-1, with 7 bases that match TRBD1. Trimming cost V 2 bases and J 4 bases; bases outside gene matches: 4. CDR1 and CDR2 (germline): MNHEY, SVGEGT. This CDR3 spans 14 amino acids. The DNA of the CDR3 is TGTGCCAGCAGTTACCGGACAGGTACCACTGAAGCTTTCTTT. Translated, it gives CASSYRTGTTEAFF.

The V call is TRBV7-3, the J call TRBJ2-2; TRBD2 is a possible D gene (6 bases). The CDR3 length is 14 residues. Looked up from germline, CDR1 is SGHTA and CDR2 is FQGTGA. The V end lost 4 bases, the J end lost 3 bases, and 9 bases lay between the germline ends. Here the CDR3 reads CASSSGLHTGELFF. In nucleotides, the CDR3 is TGTGCCAGCAGCTCAGGACTACACACCGGGGAGCTGTTTTTT.

This clonotype turned up a few times. V and J are TRBV6-5 and TRBJ1-6; tentatively, D is TRBD1 (6 bases). Germline V gives CDR1 MNHEY, CDR2 SVGAGI. The CDR3 is 17 residues long. Trimming removed 6 bases at V and 9 bases at J, with 24 bases between. The CDR3 reads CASSPLTGPDGGSPLHF. The CDR3 bases are TGTGCCAGCAGCCCCCTTACAGGGCCGGACGGTGGTTCACCCCTCCACTTT.

This clonotype has more than one count but fewer than ten. A much larger clone lies a single base off, so this may be a read error. J is TRBJ2-7 and V is TRBV4-1; 12 nucleotides line up with TRBD2. CDR3 length: 15 amino acids. Germline-derived CDR1 and CDR2 are MGHRA and YSYEKL. The CDR3 spells CASSQGLAGVSERYF. CDR3 nucleotide sequence: TGCGCCAGCAGCCAAGGACTAGCGGGAGTCTCCGAGCGGTACTTC.

This clonotype was seen only a few times. V usage is TRBV6-5 and J usage is TRBJ2-7; the D is unclear. CDR3 length: 16 residues. CDR1 and CDR2 from the germline V gene are MNHEY and SVGAGI. Trimming pared 0 bases from V and 1 base from J, leaving 13 bases between. CDR3 sequence reads: CASSYSIGTASYEQYF. DNA for the CDR3: TGTGCCAGCAGTTACTCGATAGGTACCGCATCCTACGAGCAGTACTTC.

The chain joins TRBV6-5 to TRBJ2-7, with D perhaps being TRBD1 or TRBD2 (5 bases each). The V gene's germline CDR1 is MNHEY and CDR2 SVGAGI. The CDR3 loop spans 14 amino acids. Trimming took 2 bases from V and 3 from J, leaving 11 bases between them. CDR3 sequence reads: CASSYRGAFYEQYF. DNA for the CDR3: TGTGCCAGCAGTTACAGAGGGGCCTTCTACGAGCAGTACTTC.

This clonotype has just a few counts. This chain joins TRBV9 and TRBJ2-7; maybe TRBD2 (5 bases). The CDR3 is made up of 15 amino acids. Germline V gene data show CDR1 as SGDLS and CDR2 as YYNGEE. V shed 0 bases and J shed 0 bases, with 10 bases lying between them. CDR3 sequence (DNA): TGTGCCAGCAGCGTAGGGGAGAGCTTCTCCTACGAGCAGTACTTC. Encoded protein: CASSVGESFSYEQYF.

DNA for the CDR3: TGTGCCAGCAGCTTCCCGAGCTCCTACGAGCAGTACTTC. Amino acids: CASSFPSSYEQYF. The chain combines TRBV5-5 with TRBJ2-7; no clear D. The length of the CDR3 is 13 residues. Germline CDR1 reads SGHKS; CDR2 reads YYEKEE (reference sequence). Trimming removed 2 bases from V and 0 bases from J, with 6 bases in between.

There are a few counts of this clonotype. CDR3 nucleotide sequence: TGTGCCAGCAGCCCAGGGGGTTTGGAGACCCAGTACTTC. Amino acid sequence: CASSPGGLETQYF. The chain employs TRBV7-9 and TRBJ2-5; 7 bases match TRBD1. Germline V gene data show CDR1 as SEHNR and CDR2 as FQNEAQ (reference sequence). Unmatched junction bases numbered 5, after V lost 5 bases and J lost 5 bases. There are 13 residues in the CDR3.

This chain joins TRBV12-3 or TRBV12-4 and TRBJ2-7; TRBD1 aligns across 7 bases. CDR3 size: 14 residues. Germline trimming cut 5 bases from V and 1 base from J; bases unmatched to any gene: 5. In nucleotides, the CDR3 is TGTGCCAGCAGTCCATCGACAGGGTCCTACGAGCAGTACTTC. Its protein is CASSPSTGSYEQYF.

On this clonotype: Given a much more abundant clone one base away, this may be a read error. The chain has TRBV5-6 and TRBJ1-2, with TRBD1 matching over 7 bases. This CDR3 spans 15 amino acids. Germline V gives CDR1 SGHDT, CDR2 YYEEEE. CDR3 coding DNA: TGTGCCGGCAGCGCCCGGGACAGATGGTTCTATGGCTACACCTTC. Its translation is CAGSARDRWFYGYTF.

This clonotype was seen at least ten times. Here the CDR3 reads CASSFNTGELFF. The DNA of the CDR3 is TGCGCCAGCAGCTTCAACACCGGGGAGCTGTTTTTT. The chain joins TRBV5-1 to TRBJ2-2; unclear D gene. The CDR3 runs 12 residues. Trimming cost V 2 bases and J 2 bases, with 1 base left between them. Germline CDR1 and CDR2: SGHRS and YFSETQ. Looking up the rest from reference TRBV5-1 and TRBJ2-2 gives the full variable domain: KAGVTQTPRYLIKTRGQQVTLSCSPISGHRSVSWYQQTPGQGLQFLFEYFSETQRNKGNFPGRFSGRQFSNSRSEMNVSTLELGDSALYLCASSFNTGELFFGEGSRLTVL.

A few counts support this clonotype. The genes are TRBV20-1 and TRBJ2-3; 9 bases line up with TRBD1. The CDR3 contains 13 residues. CDR1 DFQATT and CDR2 SNEGSKA come from the germline V gene (reference sequence). The CDR3 is CSLKTGGTDTQYF. The CDR3 bases are TGCAGCCTAAAGACAGGGGGGACAGATACGCAGTATTTT.

Details on this clonotype: The junction does not match germline at one end; this may be a read error. This rearrangement joins TRBV5-6 to TRBJ2-2; 10 nucleotides agree with TRBD2. Germline lookup yields CDR1 SGHDT and CDR2 YYEEEE. The CDR3 is made up of 14 amino acids. The CDR3 DNA follows: TGTACCAGCAGCTTGCAACTAGCGGGAGGGGAGCTGTTTTTT. Its translation is CTSSLQLAGGELFF.

This chain links TRBV9 with TRBJ2-1; D might be TRBD2 (5 bases). The V gene's germline CDR1 is SGDLS and CDR2 YYNGEE. This CDR3 comprises 14 residues. Trimming cost V 3 bases and J 5 bases, with 12 bases left between them. CDR3 sequence: CASSEELGNNEQFF. CDR3 sequence (DNA): TGTGCCAGCAGCGAGGAACTAGGTAACAATGAGCAGTTCTTC.

The chain carries TRBV27 and TRBJ2-5; either TRBD1 or TRBD2 may supply D (7 bases each). This CDR3 is built from 14 residues. V was clipped by 5 bases and J by 5 bases, with 15 bases between them. Germline V gene sequence: CDR1 MNHEY, CDR2 SMNVEV (reference sequence). CDR3 nucleotides: TGTGCCAGCAGTCCCAGGGGGGGCTGGGAGACCCAGTACTTC. Amino acid sequence: CASSPRGGWETQYF.